These T cell receptor beta chains were read from a single sample in a study of blood T cell repertoires in COVID-19. Sequencing was performed with immunoSEQ multiplex PCR; in TCRdb, only in-frame clones are kept and a portion is missing. There are roughly 150,000 clones in the sample; 80% occur only once, and over 0.5% lies in the top ten. Sequencing used peripheral blood. Source of these receptors: a man aged 55 to 70 with acute or convalescent COVID-19. The CDR3 runs from the conserved cysteine through the conserved F or W.

V gene: TRBV29-1
CDR3 protein: CSATQGAITEAFF

V gene: TRBV18
CDR3 protein: CASSPGTSGRYTGELFF

V gene: TRBV9
CDR3 protein: CASSPSPSTDTQYF

V gene: TRBV2
CDR3 protein: CASSEKAGGSDYGYTF

V gene: TRBV4-3
CDR3 protein: CASSHPWTSGSLPDTQYF

V gene: TRBV28
CDR3 protein: CASSFSGAPRYTF

V gene: TRBV9
CDR3 protein: CASSPAVEEKLFF

V gene: TRBV18
CDR3 protein: CASSPWTVNTGELFF

V gene: TRBV4-1
CDR3 protein: CASSPFSGGLYEQYF

V gene: TRBV29-1
CDR3 protein: CSVQGQEYSEQYF